Listed below are T cell receptor beta chains from one sample, sequenced in a study of cytomegalovirus exposure and HLA in healthy donors. TCRdb's copy holds only in-frame clones and misses some; the assay was immunoSEQ multiplex PCR. This sample has roughly 59,000 clones, with about 92% found just once. Sequenced: PBMCs. The origin of the receptors is a man aged 18 to 29 in good health and CMV-seropositive. The CDR3 runs from the conserved cysteine through the conserved F or W. The order of the fields is V gene, clone size, J gene, D gene, CDR3 protein, CDR3 DNA. A D gene is named only where the DNA matches it firmly. The listing skips clone size in some rows; elsewhere it reads once, few, many or a size class.

>TRBV4-1|.|TRBJ2-7|.
CASSQDKGTYEQYF
TGCGCCAGCAGCCAAGATAAGGGGACCTACGAGCAGTACTTC
>TRBV5-1|once|TRBJ2-5|TRBD2
CASSQGTSESETQYF
TGCGCCAGCAGCCAGGGGACTAGCGAGTCCGAGACCCAGTACTTC
>TRBV5-4|once|TRBJ1-2|TRBD1
CASSTQGQGFYGYTF
TGTGCCAGCAGCACCCAGGGACAGGGGTTCTATGGCTACACCTTC
>TRBV28|.|TRBJ2-5|TRBD2
CASRTSGSQETQYF
TGTGCCAGCAGGACTAGCGGGAGCCAAGAGACCCAGTACTTC
>TRBV10-3|.|TRBJ2-2|TRBD2
CASRGTSGRGTGELFF
TGTGCCTCCCGGGGAACTAGCGGGAGAGGAACCGGGGAGCTGTTTTTT
>TRBV7-3|.|TRBJ2-5|TRBD2
CASARTSGNRETQYF
TGTGCCAGCGCGAGGACTAGCGGGAACCGGGAGACCCAGTACTTC
>TRBV19|.|TRBJ1-5|.
CASIRGGGNQPQHF
TGTGCCAGTATCCGTGGGGGGGGGAACCAGCCCCAGCATTTT
>TRBV10-1|.|TRBJ2-1|.
CASSDLDGAGLNEQFF
TGCGCCAGCAGTGATCTCGACGGAGCGGGTTTAAATGAGCAGTTCTTC
>TRBV4-2|.|TRBJ2-7|.
CASSQVGGAYEQYF
TGTGCCAGCAGCCAAGTCGGCGGAGCTTACGAGCAGTACTTC
>TRBV19|.|TRBJ1-2|.
CASSKEPGSYGYTF
TGTGCCAGTAGTAAGGAGCCCGGGAGCTATGGCTACACCTTC
>TRBV11-2|once|TRBJ2-1|TRBD1
CASSLLLQGAYNEQFF
TGTGCCAGCAGCTTACTTTTACAGGGGGCTTACAATGAGCAGTTCTTC
>TRBV6-5|.|TRBJ2-1|TRBD1
CASSVVQGAGEQFF
TGTGCCAGCAGTGTCGTACAGGGGGCCGGTGAGCAGTTCTTC
>TRBV10-3|.|TRBJ2-1|TRBD2
CASQGLAGTDEQFF
TGTGCCTCACAGGGACTAGCGGGAACTGATGAGCAGTTCTTC
>TRBV9|.|TRBJ2-7|TRBD2
CASSVGLAGYEQYF
TGTGCCAGCAGCGTAGGACTAGCGGGGTACGAGCAGTACTTC
>TRBV6-4|.|TRBJ1-1|.
CASSDEDLNTEAFF
TGTGCCAGCAGTGACGAGGATTTGAACACTGAAGCTTTCTTT
>TRBV9|.|TRBJ1-1|.
CASSVGTVNTEAFF
TGTGCCAGCAGCGTAGGGACAGTGAACACTGAAGCTTTCTTT
>TRBV7-6|.|TRBJ2-1|TRBD2
CASSLGSGRDYNEQFF
TGTGCCAGCAGCTTAGGAAGCGGGAGAGACTACAATGAGCAGTTCTTC
>TRBV2|.|TRBJ1-4|.
CASSEHRVGEKLFF
TGTGCCAGCAGTGAACACAGGGTTGGTGAAAAACTGTTTTTT
>TRBV7-6|.|TRBJ2-7|.
CASSTSTLTGDGYEQYF
TGTGCCAGCAGCACTTCGACTTTGACGGGAGATGGATACGAGCAGTACTTC
>TRBV6-5|.|TRBJ1-1|TRBD1
CASQTGRGPTEAFF
TGTGCCAGTCAGACCGGCAGGGGGCCTACTGAAGCTTTCTTT
>TRBV29-1|.|TRBJ1-4|.
CSVGHREKLFF
TGCAGCGTCGGACACCGTGAAAAACTGTTTTTT
>TRBV30|.|TRBJ1-1|.
CAWSAKALSLQNTEAFF
TGTGCCTGGAGTGCTAAAGCCCTATCCCTTCAGAACACTGAAGCTTTCTTT
>TRBV9|few|TRBJ2-3|TRBD1
CASSVGPGQVTDTQYF
TGTGCCAGCAGCGTAGGACCGGGACAGGTCACAGATACGCAGTATTTT
>TRBV6-5|.|TRBJ2-6|.
CASSAPGANVLTF
TGTGCCAGCAGTGCGCCTGGGGCCAACGTCCTGACTTTC
>TRBV4-2|.|TRBJ2-7|.
CASSQAGERNEQYF
TGTGCCAGCAGCCAAGCGGGAGAGAGGAACGAGCAGTACTTC
>TRBV5-6|.|TRBJ2-1|.
CAYRRVGSDEQFF
TGTGCTTACAGGAGAGTCGGTTCAGATGAGCAGTTCTTC
>TRBV18|.|TRBJ2-7|TRBD2
CASSPAFSAGSGSSYEQYF
TGTGCCAGCTCACCAGCCTTCTCTGCAGGTAGCGGGAGCTCCTACGAGCAGTACTTC
>TRBV7-3|.|TRBJ1-1|.
CASSLDRQTEAFF
TGTGCCAGCAGCTTAGACAGACAGACTGAAGCTTTCTTT
>TRBV5-1|.|TRBJ1-4|.
CASSLKRGEVLSEKLFF
TGCGCCAGCAGCTTAAAAAGGGGCGAAGTGTTGTCCGAAAAACTGTTTTTT
>TRBV18|.|TRBJ1-3|.
CASSGTSSSGNTIYF
TGTGCCAGCTCCGGGACATCGTCCTCTGGAAACACCATATATTTT
>TRBV6-5|.|TRBJ1-2|TRBD1
CASRSTGANYGYTF
TGTGCCAGCAGATCTACAGGGGCGAACTATGGCTACACCTTC
>TRBV6-5|once|TRBJ2-7|.
CASSYSDRGGGEQYF
TGTGCCAGCAGTTACTCTGACAGGGGCGGGGGAGAGCAGTACTTC
>TRBV28|.|TRBJ1-5|.
CASNSGAGNQPQHF
TGTGCCAGCAATTCAGGGGCGGGCAATCAGCCCCAGCATTTT
>TRBV9|.|TRBJ1-2|.
CASSVAGEVYGYTF
TGTGCCAGCAGCGTAGCCGGGGAGGTCTATGGCTACACCTTC
>TRBV27|.|TRBJ2-7|.
CASSFSGLSYEQYF
TGTGCCAGCAGTTTTTCAGGTCTCTCCTACGAGCAGTACTTC
>TRBV2|.|TRBJ2-7|TRBD2
CASSEGRGRHREQYF
TGTGCCAGCAGTGAGGGGCGGGGGAGGCATCGTGAGCAGTACTTC
>TRBV28|.|TRBJ2-7|TRBD2
CASSIAGQTYEQYF
TGTGCCAGCAGTATAGCGGGGCAGACCTACGAGCAGTACTTC
>TRBV7-2|.|TRBJ2-1|TRBD2
CASSLTHGTSGSYNEQFF
TGTGCCAGCAGCCTGACCCATGGAACTAGCGGGTCGTACAATGAGCAGTTCTTC
>TRBV6-6|.|TRBJ2-2|.
CASSQTGSTGELFF
TGTGCCAGCAGTCAAACAGGTAGCACCGGGGAGCTGTTTTTT
>TRBV9|.|TRBJ2-1|TRBD2
CARGGREENHNEQFF
TGTGCCCGGGGGGGGAGGGAGGAAAACCACAATGAGCAGTTCTTC
>TRBV29-1|.|TRBJ1-3|.
CSVESGVGNTIYF
TGCAGCGTTGAGTCCGGGGTTGGAAACACCATATATTTT
>TRBV5-6|once|TRBJ2-7|.
CASSLLLRAYEQYF
TGTGCCAGCAGCTTGCTTCTGAGAGCCTACGAGCAGTACTTC
>TRBV6-1|.|TRBJ2-7|.
CASRFRELYEQYF
TGTGCCAGCAGATTTAGGGAGCTCTACGAGCAGTACTTC
>TRBV6-5|.|TRBJ2-7|TRBD2
CASSLAGVTYEQYF
TGTGCCAGCAGCCTAGCGGGAGTTACCTACGAGCAGTACTTC
>TRBV28|.|TRBJ2-1|TRBD1
CASSLKGAKGLHEQFF
TGTGCCAGCAGTTTGAAGGGGGCTAAGGGTCTCCATGAGCAGTTCTTC
>TRBV28|.|TRBJ2-1|.
CASSLPDSGEQFF
TGTGCCAGCAGTTTACCGGACTCCGGTGAGCAGTTCTTC
>TRBV19|.|TRBJ2-7|.
CASSTWTGTYEQYF
TGTGCCAGTAGTACCTGGACTGGAACCTACGAGCAGTACTTC
>TRBV7-2|.|TRBJ2-5|TRBD1
CASSLAGQGARVTQYF
TGTGCCAGCAGCTTAGCAGGACAGGGGGCCAGAGTGACCCAGTACTTC
>TRBV27|.|TRBJ2-7|.
CASSFGSLDSSYEQYF
TGTGCCAGCAGTTTTGGGAGTTTGGACAGCTCCTACGAGCAGTACTTC
>TRBV10-3|.|TRBJ2-5|.
CAISDPSQRQETQYF
TGTGCCATCAGTGACCCCTCCCAGCGCCAAGAGACCCAGTACTTC